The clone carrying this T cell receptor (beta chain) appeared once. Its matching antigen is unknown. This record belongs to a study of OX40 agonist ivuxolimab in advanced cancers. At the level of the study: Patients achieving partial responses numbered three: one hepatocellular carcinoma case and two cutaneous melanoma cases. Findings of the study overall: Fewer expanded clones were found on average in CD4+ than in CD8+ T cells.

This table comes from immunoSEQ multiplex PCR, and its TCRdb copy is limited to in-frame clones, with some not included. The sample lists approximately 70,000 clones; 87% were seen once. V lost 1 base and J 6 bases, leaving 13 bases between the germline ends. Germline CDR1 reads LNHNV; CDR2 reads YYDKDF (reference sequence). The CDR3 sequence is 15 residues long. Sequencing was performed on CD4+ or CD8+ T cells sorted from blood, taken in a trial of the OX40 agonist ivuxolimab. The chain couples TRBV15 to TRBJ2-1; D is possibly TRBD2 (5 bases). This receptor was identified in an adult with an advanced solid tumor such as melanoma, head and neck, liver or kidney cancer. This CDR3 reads CATSRAGLQVNEQFF. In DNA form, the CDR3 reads TGTGCCACCAGCAGAGCCGGACTTCAGGTCAATGAGCAGTTCTTC.